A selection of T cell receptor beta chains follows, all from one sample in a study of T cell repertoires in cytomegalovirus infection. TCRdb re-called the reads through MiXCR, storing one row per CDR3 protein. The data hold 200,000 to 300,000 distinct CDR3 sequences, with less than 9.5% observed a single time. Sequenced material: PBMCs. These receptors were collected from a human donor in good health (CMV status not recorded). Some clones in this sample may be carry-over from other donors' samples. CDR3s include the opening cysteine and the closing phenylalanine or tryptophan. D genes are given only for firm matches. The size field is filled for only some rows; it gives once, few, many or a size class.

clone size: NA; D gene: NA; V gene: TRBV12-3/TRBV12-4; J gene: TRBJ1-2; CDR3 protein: CASSWRSLGGGYTF; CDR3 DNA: TGTGCCAGCAGTTGGCGCAGCTTGGGGGGTGGCTACACCTTC
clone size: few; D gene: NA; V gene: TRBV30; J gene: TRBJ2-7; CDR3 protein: CAWRGSGEQYF; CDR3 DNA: TGTGCCTGGAGGGGGTCCGGCGAGCAGTACTTC
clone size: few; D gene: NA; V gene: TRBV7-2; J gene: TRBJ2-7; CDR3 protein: CASSRVGGREQYF; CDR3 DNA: TGTGCCAGCAGCCGGGTCGGGGGCCGCGAGCAGTACTTC
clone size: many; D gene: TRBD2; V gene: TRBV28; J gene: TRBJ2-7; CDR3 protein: CASRRPAGGAYEQYF; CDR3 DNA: TGTGCCAGCAGGCGCCCCGCGGGAGGGGCTTACGAGCAGTACTTC
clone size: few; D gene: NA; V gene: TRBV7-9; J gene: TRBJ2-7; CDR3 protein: CASKARSSYEQYF; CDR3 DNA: TGTGCCAGCAAGGCGAGGAGCTCCTACGAGCAGTACTTC
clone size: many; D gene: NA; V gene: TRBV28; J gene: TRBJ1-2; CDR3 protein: CASSWRAAYGYTF; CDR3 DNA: TGTGCCAGCTCATGGAGAGCAGCCTATGGCTACACCTTC
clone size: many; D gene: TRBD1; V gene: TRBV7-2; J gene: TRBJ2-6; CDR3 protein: CASSSMTGGTNVLTF; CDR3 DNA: TGTGCCAGCAGCTCAATGACAGGGGGTACCAACGTCCTGACTTTC
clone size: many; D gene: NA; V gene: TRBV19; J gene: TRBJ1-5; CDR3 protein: CASSWAVRQPQHF; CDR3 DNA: TGTGCCAGTAGTTGGGCTGTCCGACAGCCCCAGCATTTT
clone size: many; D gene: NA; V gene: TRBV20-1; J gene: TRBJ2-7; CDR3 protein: CSAGIPRGASYEQYF; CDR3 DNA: TGCAGTGCTGGGATTCCCAGGGGGGCCTCCTACGAGCAGTACTTC
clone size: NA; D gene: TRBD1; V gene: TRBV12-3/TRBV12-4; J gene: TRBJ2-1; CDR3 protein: CASSGDRTGKNEQFF; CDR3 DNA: TGTGCCAGCAGTGGGGACCGGACAGGGAAAAATGAGCAGTTCTTC
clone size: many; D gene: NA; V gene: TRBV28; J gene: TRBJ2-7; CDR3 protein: CASSLQSAYEQYF; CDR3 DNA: TGTGCCAGCAGTTTGCAGTCCGCCTACGAGCAGTACTTC
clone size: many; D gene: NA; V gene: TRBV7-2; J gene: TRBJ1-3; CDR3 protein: CASSLDPIGSGNTIYF; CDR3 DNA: TGTGCCAGCAGCCTGGACCCCATAGGGTCTGGAAACACCATATATTTT
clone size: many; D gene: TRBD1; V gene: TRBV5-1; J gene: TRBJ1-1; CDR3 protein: CASSSVDRGFNTEAFF; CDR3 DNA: TGCGCCAGCAGCTCGGTGGACAGGGGATTTAACACTGAAGCTTTCTTT
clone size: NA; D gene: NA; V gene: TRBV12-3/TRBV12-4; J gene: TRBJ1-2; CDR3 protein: CASTLDEGNYGYTF; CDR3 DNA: TGTGCCAGCACTCTGGACGAGGGAAACTATGGCTACACCTTC
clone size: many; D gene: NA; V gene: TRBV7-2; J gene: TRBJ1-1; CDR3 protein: CASSLVGPSGNTEAFF; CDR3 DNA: TGTGCCAGCAGCTTGGTAGGGCCCAGTGGGAACACTGAAGCTTTCTTT
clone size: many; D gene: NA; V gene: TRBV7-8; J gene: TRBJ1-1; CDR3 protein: CASSLELEIGAFF; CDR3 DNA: TGTGCCAGCAGCTTAGAGTTAGAGATTGGAGCTTTCTTT
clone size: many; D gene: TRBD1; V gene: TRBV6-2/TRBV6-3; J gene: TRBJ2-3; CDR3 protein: CASSRRTGGNTDTQYF; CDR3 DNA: TGTGCCAGCAGTAGAAGGACAGGGGGGAATACAGATACGCAGTATTTT
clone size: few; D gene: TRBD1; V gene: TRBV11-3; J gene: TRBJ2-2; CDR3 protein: CASSKTGVANTGELFF; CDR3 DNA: TGTGCCAGCAGCAAGACAGGGGTTGCGAACACCGGGGAGCTGTTTTTT
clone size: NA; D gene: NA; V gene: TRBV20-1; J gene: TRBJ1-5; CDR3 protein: CSASVRAGQPQHF; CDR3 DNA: TGCAGTGCTAGCGTGAGGGCAGGTCAGCCCCAGCATTTT
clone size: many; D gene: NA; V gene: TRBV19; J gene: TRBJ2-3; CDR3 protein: CASSIRDPDTQYF; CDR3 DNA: TGTGCCAGTAGTATCCGGGATCCAGATACGCAGTATTTT
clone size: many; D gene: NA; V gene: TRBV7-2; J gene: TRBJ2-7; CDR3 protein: CASSLAQTYEQYF; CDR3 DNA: TGTGCCAGCAGCTTAGCCCAAACCTACGAGCAGTACTTC
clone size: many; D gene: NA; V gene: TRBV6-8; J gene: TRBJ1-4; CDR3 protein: CASSPGVATNEKLFF; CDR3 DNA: TGTGCCAGCAGTCCGGGAGTTGCAACTAATGAAAAACTGTTTTTT
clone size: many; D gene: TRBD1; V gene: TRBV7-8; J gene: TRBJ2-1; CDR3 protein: CASSLAGTGEGNEQFF; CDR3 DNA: TGTGCCAGCAGCTTGGCCGGGACAGGGGAGGGGAATGAGCAGTTCTTC
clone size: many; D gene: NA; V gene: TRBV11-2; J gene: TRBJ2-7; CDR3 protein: CASSPRRGEQYF; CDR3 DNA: TGTGCCAGCAGCCCACGTCGGGGGGAGCAGTACTTC
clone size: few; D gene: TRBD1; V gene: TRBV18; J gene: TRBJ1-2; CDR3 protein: CASSPGQGARDGYTF; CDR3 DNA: TGTGCCAGCTCACCGGGACAGGGGGCAAGAGATGGCTACACCTTC
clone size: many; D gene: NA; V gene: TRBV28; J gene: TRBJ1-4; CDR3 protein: CASRARRGSTNEKLFF; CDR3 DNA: TGTGCCAGCAGGGCCCGGCGGGGATCAACTAATGAAAAACTGTTTTTT
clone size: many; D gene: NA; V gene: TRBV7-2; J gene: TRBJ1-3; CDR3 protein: CASSLGVRGGNTIYF; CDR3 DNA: TGTGCCAGCAGCTTAGGGGTTCGGGGTGGAAACACCATATATTTT
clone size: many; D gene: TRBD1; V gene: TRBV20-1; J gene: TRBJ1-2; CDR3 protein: CSATTGQEGYTF; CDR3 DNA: TGCAGTGCTACGACAGGGCAGGAGGGCTACACCTTC
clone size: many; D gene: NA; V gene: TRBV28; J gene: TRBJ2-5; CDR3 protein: CASKERETQYF; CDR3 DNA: TGTGCCAGCAAGGAGCGGGAGACCCAGTACTTC
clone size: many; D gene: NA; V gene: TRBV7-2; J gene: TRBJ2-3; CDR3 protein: CASSLMALMADTQYF; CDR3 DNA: TGTGCCAGCAGCTTAATGGCATTGATGGCAGATACGCAGTATTTT
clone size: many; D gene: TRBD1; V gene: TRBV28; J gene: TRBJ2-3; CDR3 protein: CASSLASGQGTDTQYF; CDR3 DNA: TGTGCCAGCAGTTTGGCTTCGGGACAGGGCACAGATACGCAGTATTTT
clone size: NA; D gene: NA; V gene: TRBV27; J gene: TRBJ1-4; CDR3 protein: CASSRVANEKLFF; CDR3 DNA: TGTGCCAGCAGTAGGGTCGCTAATGAAAAACTGTTTTTT
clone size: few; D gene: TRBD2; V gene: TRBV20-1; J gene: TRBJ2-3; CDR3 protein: CSAGSGTDTQYF; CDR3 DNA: TGCAGTGCTGGTAGCGGGACAGATACGCAGTATTTT
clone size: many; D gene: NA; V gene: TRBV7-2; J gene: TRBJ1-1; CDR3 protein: CASSSWAVDTEAFF; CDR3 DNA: TGTGCCAGCAGCTCATGGGCCGTGGACACTGAAGCTTTCTTT
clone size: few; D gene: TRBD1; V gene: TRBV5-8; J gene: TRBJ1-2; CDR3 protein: CASSSLIAKTGGVFYGYTF; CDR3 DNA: TGTGCCAGCAGCTCCTTAATTGCAAAGACAGGGGGCGTTTTCTATGGCTACACCTTC
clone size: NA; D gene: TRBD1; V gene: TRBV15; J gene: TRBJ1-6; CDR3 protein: CATSGQGPTYNSPLHF; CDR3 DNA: TGTGCCACCAGCGGACAGGGGCCCACCTATAATTCACCCCTCCACTTT
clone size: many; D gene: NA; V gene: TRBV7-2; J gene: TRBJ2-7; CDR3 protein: CASSPTLGYEQYF; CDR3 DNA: TGTGCCAGCAGCCCAACTTTAGGCTACGAGCAGTACTTC
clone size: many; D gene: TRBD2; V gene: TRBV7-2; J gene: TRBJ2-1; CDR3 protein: CASSFPWAGDNEQFF; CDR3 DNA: TGTGCCAGCAGCTTCCCGTGGGCGGGGGACAATGAGCAGTTCTTC
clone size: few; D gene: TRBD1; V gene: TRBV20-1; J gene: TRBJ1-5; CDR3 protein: CSASDRRNVETPQHF; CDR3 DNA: TGCAGTGCGTCGGACAGGCGGAATGTCGAAACGCCCCAGCATTTT
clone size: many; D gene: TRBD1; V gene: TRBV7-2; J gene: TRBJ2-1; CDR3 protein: CASSSGQGHHEQFF; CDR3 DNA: TGTGCCAGCAGCTCAGGACAGGGGCATCATGAGCAGTTCTTC
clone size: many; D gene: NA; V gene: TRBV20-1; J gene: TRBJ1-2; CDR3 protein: CSARDDSHHGYTF; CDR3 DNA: TGCAGTGCTAGAGATGACAGCCATCACGGCTACACCTTC
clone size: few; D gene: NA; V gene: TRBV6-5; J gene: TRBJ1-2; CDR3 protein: CASSYSGVSGYTF; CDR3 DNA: TGTGCCAGCAGTTACTCGGGGGTATCCGGCTACACCTTC
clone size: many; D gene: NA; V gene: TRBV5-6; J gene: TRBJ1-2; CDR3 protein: CASSFAGLSGYTF; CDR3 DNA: TGTGCCAGCAGCTTCGCGGGGTTGTCTGGCTACACCTTC
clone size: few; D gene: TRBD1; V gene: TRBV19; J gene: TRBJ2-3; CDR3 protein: CASSPRTGLGTDTQYF; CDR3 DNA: TGTGCCAGTAGTCCGCGGACAGGGCTAGGCACAGATACGCAGTATTTT
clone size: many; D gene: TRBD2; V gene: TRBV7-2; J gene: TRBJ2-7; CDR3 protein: CASSLGGLAGVLAYEQYF; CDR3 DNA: TGTGCCAGCAGCTTAGGAGGGCTAGCGGGGGTCCTGGCCTACGAGCAGTACTTC
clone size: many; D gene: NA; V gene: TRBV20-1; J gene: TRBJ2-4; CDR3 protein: CSASFSRGTKNIQYF; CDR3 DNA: TGCAGTGCTAGTTTCTCGAGGGGAACCAAAAACATTCAGTACTTC
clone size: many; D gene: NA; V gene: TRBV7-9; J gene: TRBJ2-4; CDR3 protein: CASKKDSENIQYF; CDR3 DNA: TGTGCCAGTAAAAAGGACTCTGAGAACATTCAGTACTTC
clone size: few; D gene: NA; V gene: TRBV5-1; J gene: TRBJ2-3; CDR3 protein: CASSDVGGVGTDTQYF; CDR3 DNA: TGCGCCAGCAGCGACGTGGGGGGCGTCGGCACAGATACGCAGTATTTT
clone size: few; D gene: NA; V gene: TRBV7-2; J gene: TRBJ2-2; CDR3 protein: CASSLGTRVKGELFF; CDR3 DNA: TGTGCCAGCAGCTTAGGCACCAGGGTAAAAGGGGAGCTGTTTTTT
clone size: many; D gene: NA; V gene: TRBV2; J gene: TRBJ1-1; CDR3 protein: CASSSKGPLVAFF; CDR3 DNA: TGTGCCAGCAGTTCTAAGGGGCCGCTGGTCGCTTTCTTT
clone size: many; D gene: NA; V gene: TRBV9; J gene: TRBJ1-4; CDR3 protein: CASSPHSGEKLFF; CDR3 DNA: TGTGCCAGCAGCCCCCACTCCGGGGAAAAACTGTTTTTT
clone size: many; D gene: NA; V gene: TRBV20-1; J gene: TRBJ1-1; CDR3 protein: CSARADRLGEAFF; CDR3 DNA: TGCAGTGCTAGAGCCGACAGATTGGGCGAAGCTTTCTTT
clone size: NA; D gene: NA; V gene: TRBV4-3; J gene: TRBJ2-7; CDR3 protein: CASSQEGRGSEQYF; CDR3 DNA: TGCGCCAGCAGCCAAGAAGGCAGGGGCAGCGAGCAGTACTTC